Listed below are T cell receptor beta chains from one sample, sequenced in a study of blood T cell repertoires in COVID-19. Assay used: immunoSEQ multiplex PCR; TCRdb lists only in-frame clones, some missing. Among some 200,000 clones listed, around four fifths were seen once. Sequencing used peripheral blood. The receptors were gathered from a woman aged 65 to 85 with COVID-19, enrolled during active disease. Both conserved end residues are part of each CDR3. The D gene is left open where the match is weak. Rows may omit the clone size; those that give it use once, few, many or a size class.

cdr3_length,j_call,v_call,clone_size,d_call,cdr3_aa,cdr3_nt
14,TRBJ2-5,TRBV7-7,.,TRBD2,CASSLAGLAETQYF,TGTGCCAGCAGCTTAGCGGGACTAGCAGAGACCCAGTACTTC
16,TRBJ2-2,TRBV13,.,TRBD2,CASSFWEGGNTGELFF,TGTGCCAGCAGCTTTTGGGAGGGCGGTAACACCGGGGAGCTGTTTTTT
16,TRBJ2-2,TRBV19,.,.,CASKPRLARGTGELFF,TGTGCCAGTAAACCCCGACTCGCCAGGGGCACCGGGGAGCTGTTTTTT
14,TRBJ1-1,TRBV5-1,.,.,CASSLQGLGTEAFF,TGCGCCAGCAGCTTACAGGGCCTGGGCACTGAAGCTTTCTTT
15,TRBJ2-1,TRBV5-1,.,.,CASSRDISSYNEQFF,TGCGCCAGCAGCCGGGACATAAGCTCCTACAATGAGCAGTTCTTC
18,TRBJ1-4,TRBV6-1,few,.,CASSEFGQTFATNEKLFF,TGTGCCAGCAGTGAATTTGGGCAGACCTTTGCAACTAATGAAAAACTGTTTTTT
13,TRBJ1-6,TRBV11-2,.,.,CASSRSGNSPLHF,TGTGCCAGCAGCAGGTCGGGGAATTCACCCCTCCACTTT
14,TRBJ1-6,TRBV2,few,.,CASSESRGNSPLHF,TGTGCCAGCAGTGAGAGCAGGGGTAATTCACCCCTCCACTTT
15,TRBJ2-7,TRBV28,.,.,CASRPRDSGDYEQYF,TGTGCCAGCAGACCACGGGACTCGGGGGACTACGAGCAGTACTTC
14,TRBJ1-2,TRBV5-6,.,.,CASSLLDSAGGYTF,TGTGCCAGCAGCTTGCTGGACTCGGCGGGCGGCTACACCTTC
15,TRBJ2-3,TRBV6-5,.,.,CASSYSTGFQDTQYF,TGTGCCAGCAGTTACTCGACCGGGTTTCAAGATACGCAGTATTTT
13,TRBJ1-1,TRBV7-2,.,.,CASSSDRNLKAFF,TGTGCCAGCAGCTCAGACAGAAATTTAAAAGCTTTCTTT
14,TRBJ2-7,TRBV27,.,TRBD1,CASKIAGGTYEQYF,TGTGCCAGCAAAATCGCAGGGGGAACCTACGAGCAGTACTTC
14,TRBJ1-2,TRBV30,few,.,CAWSLLMGVGGYTF,TGTGCCTGGAGCCTACTCATGGGAGTGGGTGGCTACACCTTC
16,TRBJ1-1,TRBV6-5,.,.,CASSYWAGDTNTEAFF,TGTGCCAGCAGTTACTGGGCAGGGGACACTAACACTGAAGCTTTCTTT
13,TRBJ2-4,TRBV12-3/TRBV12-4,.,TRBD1,CASSLGQGDIQYF,TGTGCCAGCAGTTTGGGACAGGGAGATATTCAGTACTTC
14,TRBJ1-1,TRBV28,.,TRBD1,CASRSGTGKINAFF,TGTGCCAGCAGATCCGGGACAGGTAAAATAAACGCTTTCTTT
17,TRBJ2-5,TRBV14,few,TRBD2,CASSQDRTSGRGETQYF,TGTGCCAGCAGCCAAGATAGGACTAGCGGGAGAGGAGAGACCCAGTACTTC
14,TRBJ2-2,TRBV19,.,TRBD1,CASRDRLNTGELFF,TGTGCCAGTAGGGACAGGCTGAACACCGGGGAGCTGTTTTTT
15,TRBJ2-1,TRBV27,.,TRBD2,CAISGTSGRSNEQFF,TGTGCCATATCCGGGACTAGCGGGAGATCAAATGAGCAGTTCTTC
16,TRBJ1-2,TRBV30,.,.,CAWSVGVRGAAYGYTF,TGTGCCTGGAGTGTTGGCGTTAGGGGCGCGGCTTATGGCTACACCTTC